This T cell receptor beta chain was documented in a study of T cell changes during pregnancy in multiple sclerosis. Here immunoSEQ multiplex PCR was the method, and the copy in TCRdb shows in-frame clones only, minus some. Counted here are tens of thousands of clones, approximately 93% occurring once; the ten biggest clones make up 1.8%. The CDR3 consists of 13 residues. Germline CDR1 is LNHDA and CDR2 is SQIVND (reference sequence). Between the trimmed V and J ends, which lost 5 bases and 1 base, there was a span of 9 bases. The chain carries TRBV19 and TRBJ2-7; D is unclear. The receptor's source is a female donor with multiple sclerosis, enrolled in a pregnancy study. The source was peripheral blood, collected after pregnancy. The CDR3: CASSRVGSYEQYF. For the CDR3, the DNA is TGTGCCAGTAGTCGGGTTGGGTCCTACGAGCAGTACTTC. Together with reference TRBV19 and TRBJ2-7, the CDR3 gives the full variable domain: DGGITQSPKYLFRKEGQNVTLSCEQNLNHDAMYWYRQDPGQGLRLIYYSQIVNDFQKGDIAEGYSVSREKKESFPLTVTSAQKNPTAFYLCASSRVGSYEQYFGPGTRLTVT.